This T cell receptor beta chain came from a study of T cells in Graves' hyperthyroidism and ophthalmopathy. In germline, CDR1 is MGHRA, CDR2 YSYEKL. CDR3 size: 16 residues. V shed 0 bases, J shed 3 bases, and the junction held 7 bases outside the gene matches. This clonotype was detected only once. Amplification targeted TCR beta CDR3 regions from RNA transcripts. The HTBI primer set was used in a first-round RT-PCR of the TCR CDR3. One entry per CDR3 protein, called by TCRdb with MiXCR from the multiplex PCR reads. Among around 420,000 distinct CDR3 sequences listed, 15% to 17% were seen once. The chain employs TRBV4-1 and TRBJ2-7; 8 bases are a match to TRBD1. Sequenced: blood. The origin of this receptor is a woman younger than 35 with Graves' hyperthyroidism. The CDR3 DNA sequence: TGCGCCAGCAGCCAAGAGATATGGGACAGGCACTACGAGCAGTACTTC. As protein: CASSQEIWDRHYEQYF.